This T cell receptor (beta chain) was documented in a study of blood T cell repertoires in COVID-19. TCRdb keeps only in-frame clones here, not all; method: immunoSEQ multiplex PCR. The data contain almost 200,000 clones, 70% to 90% of them singletons. The CDR3 sequence is 14 residues long. With 2 bases removed from V and 0 bases from J, the gap between germline ends came to 7 bases. Germline V CDR1 and CDR2: MNHEY, SMNVEV (reference sequence). Enrolled through a virtual design, the participants were between roughly 18 and 89 years of age and came from around 25 US areas. The study counted Cohort 3 donors as recovered given two negative PCRs, clearance, or symptom resolution. As to this clone: Distinct nucleotide sequences in the sample also encode this CDR3.

This sequence was found in a woman between 18 and 30 years old who had recovered from COVID-19. Sequenced material: PBMCs or T cells enriched from blood (not recorded which). This chain connects TRBV27 to TRBJ1-1; D not certain. CDR3 amino acids: CASSLAGLNTEAFF. CDR3 bases: TGTGCCAGCAGTTTAGCCGGGTTGAACACTGAAGCTTTCTTT.